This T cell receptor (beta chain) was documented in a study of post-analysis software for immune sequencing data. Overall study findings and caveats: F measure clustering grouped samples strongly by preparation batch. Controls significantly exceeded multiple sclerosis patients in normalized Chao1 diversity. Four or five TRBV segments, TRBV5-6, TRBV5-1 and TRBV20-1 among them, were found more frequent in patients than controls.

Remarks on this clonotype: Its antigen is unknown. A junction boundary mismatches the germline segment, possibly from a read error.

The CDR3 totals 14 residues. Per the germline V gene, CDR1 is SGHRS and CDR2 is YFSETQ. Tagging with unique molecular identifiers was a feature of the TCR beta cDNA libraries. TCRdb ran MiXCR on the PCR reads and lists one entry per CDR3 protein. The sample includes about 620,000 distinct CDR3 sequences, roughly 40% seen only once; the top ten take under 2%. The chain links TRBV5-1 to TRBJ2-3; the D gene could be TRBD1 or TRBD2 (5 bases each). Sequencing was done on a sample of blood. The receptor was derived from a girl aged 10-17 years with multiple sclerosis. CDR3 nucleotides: TGCGCCAGCACCCGGGACCTAACCACAGATACGCGGTATTTT. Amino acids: CASTRDLTTDTRYF.